These 29 T cell receptor beta chains were sequenced from one sample in a study of blood T cell repertoires in COVID-19. Sequencing used immunoSEQ multiplex PCR; TCRdb keeps in-frame clones, though not all of them. The table includes roughly 250,000 clones, about 80% detected once. The specimen sequenced was PBMCs or T cells enriched from blood (not recorded which). The receptors stem from a woman in her 40s who had been exposed to COVID-19.

This rearrangement joins TRBV7-9 to TRBJ1-2; D is uncertain. Germline CDR1 is SEHNR and CDR2 is FQNEAQ (reference sequence). V lost 1 base, J lost 5 bases, and 8 bases lay in between. The length of the CDR3 is 13 residues. The CDR3 region is CASSLDTEYGYTF. CDR3 bases: TGTGCCAGCAGCTTAGATACAGAGTATGGCTACACCTTC. Full variable domain (missing parts from reference TRBV7-9 and TRBJ1-2): DTGVSQNPRHKITKRGQNVTFRCDPISEHNRLYWYRQTLGQGPEFLTYFQNEAQLEKSRLLSDRFSAERPKGSFSTLEIQRTEQGDSAMYLCASSLDTEYGYTFGSGTRLTVV.

The V and J genes are TRBV6-2 or TRBV6-3 and TRBJ1-5; 10 bases fit TRBD1. Germline assignment: CDR1 MNHEY and CDR2 SVGEGT. The CDR3 extends over 15 amino acids. V shed 4 bases, J shed 4 bases, and the junction held 4 bases outside the gene matches. The CDR3 DNA is TGTGCCAGCAGTTTCCGGGACAGGGGTAATCAGCCCCAGCATTTT. Protein sequence: CASSFRDRGNQPQHF.

This clone turned up a few times. The chain joins TRBV12-3 or TRBV12-4 to TRBJ1-1; possible D gene TRBD1, 5 bases. The CDR3 has 13 amino acids. V lost 5 bases and J lost 6, with 13 bases in between. The CDR3 region has the DNA TGTGCCAGCAGTCCCCGGGGGGGGGCTGAAGCTTTCTTT. This gives the protein CASSPRGGAEAFF.

The CDR3 region is CSVVTRQAFF. The CDR3 region has the DNA TGCAGCGTCGTGACACGACAAGCTTTCTTT. The V and J genes are TRBV29-1 and TRBJ1-1; no reliable D call. Germline V gene data show CDR1 as SQVTM and CDR2 as ANQGSEA. Trimming shortened V by 6 bases and J by 9 bases, and 11 bases separated the two germline ends. CDR3 length: 10 residues.

The chain couples TRBV7-8 to TRBJ1-1; a weak D match, TRBD1 (5 bases). The V gene's germline CDR1 is SGHVS and CDR2 FQNEAQ. The length of the CDR3 is 15 residues. Between the trimmed V and J ends, which lost 2 bases and 1 base, there was a span of 11 bases. The CDR3 bases are TGTGCCAGCAGCTTAAGTGTCGGACAGAACACTGAAGCTTTCTTT. Residues: CASSLSVGQNTEAFF.

V is TRBV5-1 and J is TRBJ2-2, with 10 bases that match TRBD2. V lost 5 bases to trimming and J lost 10 bases; unmatched junction nucleotides: 11. CDR1 and CDR2 from the germline V gene are SGHRS and YFSETQ. The CDR3 is made up of 15 amino acids. The chain's CDR3 is CASRRTSGVLLELFF. The CDR3 nucleotides are TGCGCCAGCAGGCGGACTAGCGGTGTGTTACTGGAGCTGTTTTTT.

This rearrangement joins TRBV24-1 to TRBJ2-1; 12 positions agree with TRBD1. CDR1 and CDR2 (germline): KGHDR, SFDVKD. V was pared by 4 bases and J by 8 bases, with 5 bases of the junction left unmatched. The CDR3 runs to 15 residues. The CDR3 coding sequence is TGTGCCACCAGTGACCCGGGACAGGGGGCCGATGAGCAGTTCTTC. Translating it yields CATSDPGQGADEQFF.

This chain uses TRBV7-3 with TRBJ2-1; a weak D match, TRBD2 (6 bases). V was clipped by 3 bases and J by 4 bases, with 13 bases between them. The CDR3 is 15 residues long. The germline V gene encodes CDR1 SGHTA and CDR2 FQGTGA. The CDR3 loop is CASSFSRGVYNEQFF. The CDR3 bases are TGTGCCAGCAGCTTCTCGCGGGGTGTATACAATGAGCAGTTCTTC. Full variable domain (rest looked up from reference TRBV7-3 and TRBJ2-1): GAGVSQTPSNKVTEKGKYVELRCDPISGHTALYWYRQSLGQGPEFLIYFQGTGAADDSGLPNDRFFAVRPEGSVSTLKIQRTERGDSAVYLCASSFSRGVYNEQFFGPGTRLTVL.

The chain uses TRBV9 and TRBJ1-1; TRBD1 matches at 9 bases. The J segment lost 1 base and the V segment lost 3 bases, leaving 4 bases of the junction unmatched. This CDR3 has 15 amino acids. Germline CDR1 SGDLS, CDR2 YYNGEE. CDR3 protein: CASSEGTGSNTEAFF. CDR3 DNA: TGTGCCAGCAGCGAGGGGACAGGGTCGAACACTGAAGCTTTCTTT.

This clone has just a few counts. The chain employs TRBV11-1 and TRBJ2-7, with D maybe TRBD2 (5 bases). Trimming stripped 2 bases from V and 6 bases from J, with 5 bases between. The V gene's germline CDR1 is SGHAT and CDR2 FQDESV (reference sequence). The length of the CDR3 is 11 residues. In nucleotides, the CDR3 is TGTGCCAGCAGCTTAAGCGGCGAGCAGTACTTC. This codes for CASSLSGEQYF. Full variable domain (rest looked up from reference TRBV11-1 and TRBJ2-7): EAEVAQSPRYKITEKSQAVAFWCDPISGHATLYWYRQILGQGPELLVQFQDESVVDDSQLPKDRFSAERLKGVDSTLKIQPAELGDSAMYLCASSLSGEQYFGPGTRLTVT.

The J gene is TRBJ2-7, the V gene TRBV12-3 or TRBV12-4; 8 positions match TRBD1. The V segment lost 6 bases and the J segment 6 bases; nucleotides outside the gene matches: 7. The CDR3 extends over 13 amino acids. Here the CDR3 reads CASSVTGVGEQYF. The CDR3 DNA is TGTGCCAGCAGCGTGACAGGGGTCGGCGAGCAGTACTTC.

V and J are TRBV7-9 and TRBJ1-6, with a weak D call TRBD1 (6 bases). This CDR3 has 15 residues. V was pared by 2 bases and J by 13 bases, with 18 bases between. Germline loops: CDR1 SEHNR, CDR2 FQNEAQ (reference sequence). The chain's CDR3 is CASSLTPTGITPLHF. CDR3 DNA: TGTGCCAGCAGCTTAACTCCTACAGGGATTACGCCCCTCCACTTT.

CDR3 sequence (DNA): TGTGCCAGCTACGAGACAGGGGGAACTGAAGCTTTCTTT. Its protein is CASYETGGTEAFF. This chain connects TRBV12-3 or TRBV12-4 to TRBJ1-1; 9 bases match TRBD1. V lost 8 bases to trimming and J lost 5 bases; unmatched junction nucleotides: 6. CDR3 length: 13 amino acids.

The V gene is TRBV11-3, the J gene TRBJ1-2; a weak D match, TRBD1 (5 bases). With 2 bases removed from V and 5 bases from J, the gap between germline ends came to 12 bases. There are 14 residues in the CDR3. The germline V gene has CDR1 SGHNT and CDR2 YENEEA. CDR3 amino acids: CASSLNARDYGYTF. DNA for the CDR3: TGTGCCAGCAGCTTAAATGCCAGGGATTATGGCTACACCTTC.

The chain uses TRBV6-1 and TRBJ2-7; D not resolved. The V gene's germline CDR1 is MNHNS and CDR2 SASEGT. Deletions cut 1 base from V and 0 bases from J, with 10 bases between. The CDR3 has 15 residues. The CDR3 nucleotides read TGTGCCAGCAGTGAAGGATTTGGTAGCTCCTACGAGCAGTACTTC. Translated, it gives CASSEGFGSSYEQYF.

This clone was seen only once. The chain links TRBV3-1 (or the pseudogene TRBV3-2) to TRBJ1-1; D perhaps matches TRBD1 (5 bases). Germline CDR1 LGHDT, CDR2 YNNKEL (reference sequence). The CDR3 has 16 residues. V lost 2 bases and J lost 0, with 13 bases in between. This chain's CDR3 is CASSQRPEGMNTEAFF. The CDR3 nucleotides are TGTGCCAGCAGCCAACGACCGGAGGGGATGAACACTGAAGCTTTCTTT.

This rearrangement joins TRBV2 to TRBJ2-7; D might be TRBD1 (6 bases). Between the trimmed V and J ends, which lost 1 base and 1 base, there was a span of 11 bases. Germline-derived CDR1 and CDR2 are SNHLY and FYNNEI. The CDR3 sequence is 15 residues long. CDR3 in DNA: TGTGCCAGCAGTGAAGGAGGGACAAGATCCTACGAGCAGTACTTC. It is translated as CASSEGGTRSYEQYF.

The V call is TRBV3-1 (or the pseudogene TRBV3-2), the J call TRBJ1-2; TRBD1 is a possible D gene (6 bases). With 1 base removed from V and 2 bases from J, the gap between germline ends came to 17 bases. The CDR3 is made up of 17 amino acids. Germline V gives CDR1 LGHDT, CDR2 YNNKEL (reference sequence). CDR3 residues: CASSQVSGFQGNYGYTF. Here the CDR3 DNA reads TGTGCCAGCAGCCAAGTCTCGGGGTTCCAGGGGAACTATGGCTACACCTTC.

This clone appeared a few times. The chain joins TRBV7-8 to TRBJ2-3; weak D call: TRBD2 (6 bases). Deletions cut 5 bases from V and 2 bases from J, with 11 bases between. Germline assignment: CDR1 SGHVS and CDR2 FQNEAQ. This CDR3 comprises 14 residues. The CDR3 here is CASSPGRDTDTQYF. The CDR3 bases are TGTGCCAGCAGCCCGGGGCGGGACACAGATACGCAGTATTTT. Full variable domain (rest looked up from reference TRBV7-8 and TRBJ2-3): GAGVSQSPRYKVAKRGQDVALRCDPISGHVSLFWYQQALGQGPEFLTYFQNEAQLDKSGLPSDRFFAERPEGSVSTLKIQRTQQEDSAVYLCASSPGRDTDTQYFGPGTRLTVL.

V gene TRBV2 combines with J gene TRBJ2-7; 7 bases line up with TRBD2. The CDR3 loop spans 14 amino acids. J lost 3 bases, V lost 6 bases, and 8 bases had no gene match. CDR1 is SNHLY and CDR2 is FYNNEI in the germline V gene. The CDR3 DNA reads as TGTGCCAGCAGCGGATTAGCGGGCGTCTACGAGCAGTACTTC. It encodes CASSGLAGVYEQYF.

The chain recombines TRBV5-6 with TRBJ1-6; no firm D call. The V gene's germline CDR1 is SGHDT and CDR2 YYEEEE. The CDR3 has 15 amino acids. Trimming took 2 bases from V and 0 from J, leaving 6 bases between them. Here the CDR3 DNA reads TGTGCCAGCAGCTTTAGTAGCTCCTATAATTCACCCCTCCACTTT. This translates into CASSFSSSYNSPLHF.

The genes are TRBV19 and TRBJ1-5; the match to TRBD1 covers 9 bases. The V gene's germline CDR1 is LNHDA and CDR2 SQIVND (reference sequence). The CDR3 runs to 16 residues. Germline trimming cut 7 bases from V and 5 bases from J; bases unmatched to any gene: 12. The CDR3 DNA reads TGTGCCAGTAAACCAGGGACAGGGTGGGTCGATCAGCCCCAGCATTTT. Its translation: CASKPGTGWVDQPQHF. The full variable domain, its missing parts supplied by reference TRBV19 and TRBJ1-5, is DGGITQSPKYLFRKEGQNVTLSCEQNLNHDAMYWYRQDPGQGLRLIYYSQIVNDFQKGDIAEGYSVSREKKESFPLTVTSAQKNPTAFYLCASKPGTGWVDQPQHFGDGTRLSIL.

This chain links TRBV19 with TRBJ2-7; 10 bases map to TRBD1. CDR3 size: 15 residues. V lost 7 bases and J lost 4; bases outside the gene matches: 10. Per germline, CDR1 LNHDA and CDR2 SQIVND (reference sequence). CDR3: CASTPRGTGDYEQYF. The CDR3 DNA is TGTGCCAGTACCCCCCGTGGGACAGGGGATTACGAGCAGTACTTC.

The V call is TRBV7-2, the J call TRBJ1-3; 7 nucleotides align to TRBD1. Germline trimming cut 8 bases from V and 0 bases from J; bases unmatched to any gene: 13. The germline V gene has CDR1 SGHTA and CDR2 FQGNSA. CDR3 length equals 17 residues. The CDR3 sequence: CASGQRAGGSSGNTIYF. DNA of the CDR3: TGTGCCAGCGGCCAAAGGGCAGGGGGAAGCTCTGGAAACACCATATATTTT.

This chain joins TRBV9 and TRBJ2-3, with 8 bases identical to TRBD1. The CDR3 sequence is 14 residues long. Unmatched junction bases numbered 6, after V lost 4 bases and J lost 5 bases. CDR1 is SGDLS, CDR2 YYNGEE, per germline. The CDR3 nucleotides are TGTGCCAGCAGCACGGACAGGGAAAGAGATACGCAGTATTTT. It specifies CASSTDRERDTQYF.

The rearrangement joins TRBV2 to TRBJ2-5; TRBD2 aligns across 9 bases. CDR1 is SNHLY and CDR2 is FYNNEI in the germline V gene. V was clipped by 9 bases and J by 5 bases; unmatched bases: 13. The CDR3 runs to 15 residues. The CDR3 loop reads CASLTSAGGQETQYF. CDR3 DNA sequence: TGTGCCAGTCTTACCTCAGCGGGGGGCCAGGAGACCCAGTACTTC. The entire variable domain, with the rest obtained from reference TRBV2 and TRBJ2-5, is as follows: EPEVTQTPSHQVTQMGQEVILRCVPISNHLYFYWYRQILGQKVEFLVSFYNNEISEKSEIFDDQFSVERPDGSNFTLKIRSTKLEDSAMYFCASLTSAGGQETQYFGPGTRLLVL.

The chain links TRBV18 to TRBJ1-2; D gene ambiguous. V was pared by 2 bases and J by 0 bases, with 4 bases between. The CDR3 covers 13 residues. Germline V gene lookup returns CDR1 KGHSH and CDR2 LQKENI. This CDR3 is CASSPSANYGYTF. CDR3 sequence (DNA): TGTGCCAGCTCACCATCCGCTAACTATGGCTACACCTTC.

The chain employs TRBV5-1 and TRBJ1-2; weak D call: TRBD1 (5 bases). There are 15 residues in the CDR3. Germline-derived CDR1 and CDR2 are SGHRS and YFSETQ. Trimming stripped 4 bases from V and 6 bases from J, with 19 bases between. The DNA for the CDR3 is TGCGCCAGCAGCGAAGACCCCAAAGCACAGGATGGCTACACCTTC. It yields the protein CASSEDPKAQDGYTF.

The chain is built from TRBV18 and TRBJ2-5; 8 positions agree with TRBD2. Germline values: CDR1 KGHSH, CDR2 LQKENI. The CDR3 is 15 residues long. The junction had 5 bases not matched to a gene; V was cut back by 1 base and J by 4 bases. The CDR3 DNA is TGTGCCAGCTCACCACGCCGGGGGGGCAGAGAGACCCAGTACTTC. Translating it yields CASSPRRGGRETQYF.